Reported below is one TCR beta chain. Its antigen is not identified. TCRdb analysed the 5' RACE reads with MiXCR anew, one entry per CDR3 protein. The sample lists about 190,000 distinct CDR3 sequences; 15% to 20% were seen once. The source of the sample is a study of T-cell memory formation after mild COVID-19. CDR1 and CDR2 from the germline V gene are SGHRS and YFSETQ. Between the trimmed V and J ends, which lost 1 base and 3 bases, there was a span of 8 bases. The CDR3 contains 13 residues. Whole-study results and caveats: While clones contracting from day 15 to 85 were balanced between CD4 and CD8, later expanders leaned CD4+.

The V call is TRBV5-1, the J call TRBJ2-7; D ambiguous. This receptor was identified in an adult woman who had mild COVID-19 (a few samples of this study predate the infection). Cell type and time point are not known. Sequencing input: PBMCs or a T cell subset sorted from them (not recorded which). As DNA, the CDR3 is TGCGCCAGCAGCTTGTTAGCAGACTACGAGCAGTACTTC. It codes for CASSLLADYEQYF.